These 21 T cell receptor beta chains originate from one sample sequenced in a study of PD-1 blockade in classical Hodgkin lymphoma. Time point here: cycle 4 day 1 (C4D1), after 6 weeks of nivolumab. Every patient had relapsed following autologous stem cell transplantation, and cohorts differed in brentuximab vedotin exposure. Using immunoSEQ multiplex PCR, the repertoire was profiled, and TCRdb retains in-frame clones only, with some absent. The repertoire holds 35,000 to 50,000 clones, with just over 65% as singletons. This specimen consisted of peripheral blood mononuclear cells (PBMCs), obtained before the fourth cycle of nivolumab. All receptors come from a human donor with classical Hodgkin lymphoma.

This rearrangement joins TRBV5-1 to TRBJ2-1; no reliable D call. The germline CDR1 and CDR2 sequences are SGHRS and YFSETQ. Trimming cost V 3 bases and J 6 bases, with 13 bases left between them. The CDR3 is made up of 14 amino acids. DNA of the CDR3: TGCGCCAGCAGCTACGACAACCACGGCAATGAGCAGTTCTTC. Translation: CASSYDNHGNEQFF.

V usage is TRBV21-1 and J usage is TRBJ2-2; the table's D gene call, TRBD2, was not cross checked with the DNA. TRBV21-1 is labeled a pseudogene. This CDR3 comprises 19 residues. CDR3 DNA: TGTGCCAGCAGCGCCCGACTAGCGGGAGATCTCTTGAACACCGGGGAGCTGTTTTTT. Its protein product is CASSARLAGDLLNTGELFF.

J is TRBJ1-2 and V is TRBV6-5; the match to TRBD1 covers 8 bases. With 6 bases clipped from V and 8 bases from J, the junction kept 2 bases outside the gene matches. CDR3 length: 11 residues. Germline V lookup: CDR1 MNHEY, CDR2 SVGAGI. This CDR3 reads CASRGQAGYTF. CDR3 nucleotide sequence: TGTGCCAGCAGGGGACAGGCGGGCTACACCTTC.

V gene TRBV9 combines with J gene TRBJ2-7; TRBD2 aligns across 7 bases. CDR1 is SGDLS, CDR2 YYNGEE, per germline. This CDR3 comprises 17 residues. Losses at the gene ends were 0 bases for V and 3 bases for J; bases not matched to a gene: 12. CDR3 in amino acids: CASSVGGGVETVYEQYF. For the CDR3, the DNA is TGTGCCAGCAGCGTAGGTGGGGGGGTGGAAACGGTCTACGAGCAGTACTTC.

The V gene is TRBV6-5, the J gene TRBJ1-1; D is possibly TRBD1 (5 bases). Germline values: CDR1 MNHEY, CDR2 SVGAGI. The V end was cut by 2 bases, the J end by 0 bases, with 7 bases between. The CDR3 is made up of 14 amino acids. The CDR3 DNA reads TGTGCCAGCAGTTACGGGACTGTGAACACTGAAGCTTTCTTT. Encoded protein: CASSYGTVNTEAFF.

The chain carries TRBV2 and TRBJ2-1; D remains ambiguous. Trimming shortened V by 8 bases and J by 11 bases, and 13 bases separated the two germline ends. The CDR3 totals 11 residues. Germline V lookup: CDR1 SNHLY, CDR2 FYNNEI. CDR3 loop: CASALILKQFF. The CDR3, as DNA: TGTGCCAGCGCGCTAATACTAAAGCAGTTCTTC.

This clone was picked up one time. The chain links TRBV6-6 to TRBJ2-3, with 11 bases aligning to TRBD2. Germline values: CDR1 MNHNY, CDR2 SVGAGI (reference sequence). The CDR3 is 15 amino acids. Unmatched junction bases numbered 6, after V lost 4 bases and J lost 6 bases. The CDR3 here is CASSSLAGGRDTQYF. The DNA of the CDR3 is TGTGCCAGCAGTTCATTAGCGGGGGGGCGGGATACGCAGTATTTT.

This clone occurred once. This chain connects TRBV28 to TRBJ1-2, with 9 bases matching TRBD1. In germline, CDR1 is MDHEN, CDR2 SYDVKM. The V gene end was trimmed by 4 bases and the J gene end by 5 bases; junction bases not matched to a gene: 5. CDR3 length: 14 amino acids. CDR3 region: CASSSGTGPYGYTF. The CDR3 region has the DNA TGTGCCAGCAGTTCGGGGACAGGGCCTTATGGCTACACCTTC.

The chain recombines TRBV19 with TRBJ1-6; TRBD1 agrees at 7 bases. The V segment lost 3 bases and the J segment 6 bases; nucleotides outside the gene matches: 5. The germline gives CDR1 LNHDA, CDR2 SQIVND (reference sequence). The CDR3 consists of 15 residues. The CDR3 here is CASSIGTDFNSPLHF. DNA for the CDR3: TGTGCCAGTAGTATCGGGACAGATTTTAATTCACCCCTCCACTTT.

The chain carries TRBV10-3 and TRBJ2-1, with D hard to call. The germline V gene has CDR1 ENHRY and CDR2 SYGVKD. Trimming left V 7 bases short and J 8 bases short, with 15 bases between. The CDR3 extends over 13 amino acids. The CDR3 spells CAITADFDDEQFF. The CDR3 DNA is TGTGCCATCACGGCGGATTTCGACGATGAGCAGTTCTTC.

The rearrangement uses TRBV5-1 and TRBJ1-4; 7 bases fit TRBD1. Germline trimming cut 4 bases from V and 5 bases from J; bases unmatched to any gene: 8. Looked up from germline, CDR1 is SGHRS and CDR2 is YFSETQ. This CDR3 is built from 15 residues. CDR3 protein: CASSGDSLKNEKLFF. The DNA for the CDR3 is TGCGCCAGCAGCGGGGACAGTCTTAAGAATGAAAAACTGTTTTTT.

The chain combines TRBV9 with TRBJ2-1, with 12 bases that match TRBD2. Trimming at V came to 4 bases and at J to 9 bases, leaving 8 bases not matched to a gene. The CDR3 sequence is 15 residues long. CDR1 SGDLS and CDR2 YYNGEE come from the germline V gene. The CDR3 region has the DNA TGTGCCAGCAGCAATCTAGCGGGGGGGCATGCTGAGCAGTTCTTC. This sequence encodes CASSNLAGGHAEQFF. The complete variable domain, with remaining parts taken from reference TRBV9 and TRBJ2-1, reads DSGVTQTPKHLITATGQRVTLRCSPRSGDLSVYWYQQSLDQGLQFLIQYYNGEERAKGNILERFSAQQFPDLHSELNLSSLELGDSALYFCASSNLAGGHAEQFFGPGTRLTVL.

In its sample, this clone was seen once. V gene TRBV20-1 combines with J gene TRBJ2-1; no clear D. The CDR3 is 11 amino acids. The V and J ends lost 5 bases and 4 bases respectively, with 6 bases between them. Germline-derived CDR1 and CDR2 are DFQATT and SNEGSKA (reference sequence). In DNA, the CDR3 is TGCAGTGCTTCGACATACAATGAGCAGTTCTTC. Its translation is CSASTYNEQFF.

The chain is built from TRBV5-4 and TRBJ2-2; D is unresolved. Germline V gene lookup returns CDR1 SGHNT and CDR2 YYREEE (reference sequence). The V and J ends lost 0 bases and 6 bases respectively, with 12 bases between them. The CDR3 has 15 amino acids. CDR3 DNA sequence: TGTGCCAGCAGCTTGGCCGCTCCTAGTCCCGGGGAGCTGTTTTTT. Translation: CASSLAAPSPGELFF.

The CDR3 spells CAWSVLGGVVYNEQFF. DNA of the CDR3: TGTGCCTGGAGTGTACTGGGCGGGGTGGTCTACAATGAGCAGTTCTTC. This chain links TRBV30 with TRBJ2-1, with D perhaps matching TRBD2 (6 bases). Germline V gene data show CDR1 as GTSNPN and CDR2 as SVGIG (reference sequence). V lost 0 bases to trimming and J lost 3 bases, with 15 bases between them. This CDR3 region has 16 residues.

This clone is categorized as medium-sized. The chain joins TRBV4-3 to TRBJ2-7; 11 bases are a match to TRBD2. The CDR3 is 15 residues long. J was trimmed by 2 bases and V by 4 bases; bases with no gene match: 4. The germline V gene has CDR1 LGHNA and CDR2 YSLEER. CDR3 region: CASSRGLAATYEQYF. For the CDR3, the DNA is TGCGCCAGCAGCCGGGGACTAGCGGCTACCTACGAGCAGTACTTC.

The V and J genes are TRBV30 and TRBJ2-5; 8 nucleotides match TRBD1. V gave up 5 bases and J gave up 1 base; unmatched junction bases: 9. This CDR3 region has 15 residues. CDR1 and CDR2 (germline): GTSNPN, SVGIG (reference sequence). The CDR3: CAWEEYRGSQETQYF. CDR3 sequence (DNA): TGTGCCTGGGAAGAGTACAGGGGGTCCCAAGAGACCCAGTACTTC.

V usage is TRBV27 and J usage is TRBJ2-5; the D gene is possibly TRBD2 (6 bases). The CDR3 sequence is 12 residues long. Trimming removed 8 bases at V and 1 base at J, with 8 bases between. Germline lookup yields CDR1 MNHEY and CDR2 SMNVEV (reference sequence). The CDR3 DNA is TGTGCCAGCGGAGGGGTCCAAGAGACCCAGTACTTC. This encodes CASGGVQETQYF.

This chain joins TRBV5-6 and TRBJ1-1; 9 bases fit TRBD1. The germline CDR1 and CDR2 sequences are SGHDT and YYEEEE. V trimming: 3 bases; J trimming: 7 bases; junction bases outside the gene matches: 10. The CDR3 sequence is 15 residues long. The CDR3 region has the DNA TGTGCCAGCAGCTATGAGGGACAGGGCCTATTTGAAGCTTTCTTT. This gives the protein CASSYEGQGLFEAFF. Full variable domain (outside the CDR3, taken from reference TRBV5-6 and TRBJ1-1): DAGVTQSPTHLIKTRGQQVTLRCSPKSGHDTVSWYQQALGQGPQFIFQYYEEEERQRGNFPDRFSGHQFPNYSSELNVNALLLGDSALYLCASSYEGQGLFEAFFGQGTRLTVV.

This chain joins TRBV27 and TRBJ1-4; TRBD1 matches 7 bases. Trimming removed 0 bases from V and 5 bases from J; junction bases left unmatched: 15. This CDR3 has 19 residues. CDR1 is MNHEY, CDR2 SMNVEV, per germline (reference sequence). Written as DNA, the CDR3 is TGTGCCAGCAGTTTATCAGGGGGCCTAATTGGGCCGTTAAATGAAAAACTGTTTTTT. Translated: CASSLSGGLIGPLNEKLFF.

This clone appeared a single time. The chain couples TRBV28 to TRBJ2-1; TRBD2 matches 11 bases. CDR3 length equals 16 residues. V was clipped by 3 bases and J by 5 bases; unmatched bases: 6. Germline lookup yields CDR1 MDHEN and CDR2 SYDVKM. CDR3 sequence reads: CASSFGGTSGNNEQFF. CDR3 bases: TGTGCCAGCAGTTTCGGTGGGACTAGCGGAAACAATGAGCAGTTCTTC.